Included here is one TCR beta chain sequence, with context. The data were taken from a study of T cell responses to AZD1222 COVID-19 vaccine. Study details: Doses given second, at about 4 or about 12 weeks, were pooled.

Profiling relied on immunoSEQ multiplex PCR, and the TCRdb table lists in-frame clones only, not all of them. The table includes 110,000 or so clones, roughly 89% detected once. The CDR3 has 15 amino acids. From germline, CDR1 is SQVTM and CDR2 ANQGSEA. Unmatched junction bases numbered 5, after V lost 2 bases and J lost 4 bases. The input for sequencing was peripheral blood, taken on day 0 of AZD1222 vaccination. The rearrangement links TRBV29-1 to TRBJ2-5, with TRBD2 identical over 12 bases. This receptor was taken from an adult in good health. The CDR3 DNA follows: TGCAGCGTTGAACTAGCGGGAGGGCGGAGAGAGACCCAGTACTTC. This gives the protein CSVELAGGRRETQYF.